This T cell receptor (beta chain) was sequenced during a study of identifying expanded T cells in peripheral blood. The CDR3 is 17 amino acids. V shed 2 bases, J shed 7 bases, and the junction held 13 bases outside the gene matches. Germline V gives CDR1 SGHRS, CDR2 YFSETQ. Collection occurred without any documented infections or immune events in donors. TCRdb keeps only in-frame clones here, not all; method: immunoSEQ multiplex PCR. The sample includes tens of thousands of clones, about nine tenths of them seen just once. V and J are TRBV5-1 and TRBJ1-4, with TRBD1 matching 8 bases. The specimen was blood. This sequence originates from a person aged 18 to 75 in good health. The CDR3 coding sequence is TGCGCCAGCAGCTTATTCGGGACAGGAACCTTGAGTGAAAAACTGTTTTTT. The encoded protein is CASSLFGTGTLSEKLFF.